Listed here are 7 T cell receptor beta chains from one sample, sequenced in a study of siplizumab effects on memory and regulatory T cells. Profiling relied on immunoSEQ multiplex PCR, and the TCRdb table lists in-frame clones only, not all of them. The profile shows some 97,000 clones, about 94% of them singletons. The specimen was non-Treg CD4+ T cells sorted from blood. The receptors were sampled from a human donor in good health.

This clone was seen only once. This chain connects TRBV5-8 to TRBJ1-1, with 7 bases matching TRBD1. V was pared by 4 bases and J by 9 bases, with 15 bases of the junction left unmatched. This CDR3 spans 15 amino acids. Germline V lookup: CDR1 SGHTS, CDR2 YDEGEE. CDR3 sequence: CASSPTEKRQGKAFF. CDR3 DNA sequence: TGTGCCAGCAGCCCCACTGAAAAGAGACAGGGAAAAGCTTTCTTT.

The J gene is TRBJ2-5, the V gene TRBV6-6, with a possible D match to TRBD1 (5 bases). V was trimmed by 1 base and J by 4 bases, leaving 10 bases between them. The CDR3 runs 14 residues. The germline V gene encodes CDR1 MNHNY and CDR2 SVGAGI (reference sequence). CDR3 sequence (DNA): TGTGCCAGCAGTTACTTTCAGGGTTCAGAGACCCAGTACTTC. Translation gives CASSYFQGSETQYF.

This clone was detected a few times. V usage is TRBV5-8 and J usage is TRBJ2-7; TRBD1 agrees at 7 bases. CDR1 SGHTS and CDR2 YDEGEE come from the germline V gene. The junction had 18 bases not matched to a gene; V was cut back by 3 bases and J by 3 bases. The CDR3 loop spans 18 amino acids. The CDR3 coding sequence is TGTGCCAGCAGCTCCGAGCCAAACAGGGGCGACCTTATCTACGAGCAGTACTTC. This encodes CASSSEPNRGDLIYEQYF.

The V call is TRBV4-1, the J call TRBJ1-3; D is unclear. CDR1 and CDR2 (germline): MGHRA, YSYEKL. The germline V and J ends were trimmed by 1 base and 2 bases, with 12 bases remaining between them. This CDR3 is 16 amino acids long. This CDR3 reads CASSQGDTNTGNTIYF. Here the CDR3 DNA reads TGCGCCAGCAGCCAAGGAGATACAAATACTGGAAACACCATATATTTT.

A note on this clone: Germline and junction disagree at one end, which may indicate a read error. The chain has TRBV7-7 and TRBJ1-4; a possible D gene is TRBD1 (6 bases). Germline V gene data show CDR1 as SSHAT and CDR2 as FNYEAQ (reference sequence). The CDR3 runs to 15 residues. The CDR3 region has the DNA TGTGCTAGCAGCTTAGCGTTTGGACAGAATGAAAAACTGTTTTTT. Its protein is CASSLAFGQNEKLFF.

This chain links TRBV5-1 with TRBJ2-7, with 10 bases that match TRBD2. Losses at the gene ends were 1 base for V and 5 bases for J; bases not matched to a gene: 15. This CDR3 contains 18 residues. Germline-derived CDR1 and CDR2 are SGHRS and YFSETQ. The CDR3 reads CASSLYLRLLAGADEQYF. As DNA, the CDR3 is TGCGCCAGCAGCTTGTACCTTAGGCTCCTAGCGGGAGCGGACGAGCAGTACTTC.

The J gene is TRBJ2-6, the V gene TRBV6-5; tentatively, D is TRBD2 (5 bases). The V end was cut by 4 bases, the J end by 14 bases, with 6 bases between. The germline CDR1 and CDR2 sequences are MNHEY and SVGAGI. The CDR3 length is 10 residues. This chain's CDR3 is CASSSGILTF. The CDR3, as DNA: TGTGCCAGCAGTTCCGGGATCCTGACTTTC.